This T cell receptor (beta chain) was identified during a study of OX40 agonist ivuxolimab in advanced cancers. Study information: A history of anti-PD-1, anti-PD-L1 or anti-CTLA-4 therapy was acceptable, and approximately 40% had some. Overall study results and limits: Doses of 0.1 to 3.0 mg/kg were accompanied by clonal expansion of CD4+ and CD8+ blood T cells by week 6. Certain nonresponding patients likewise had low normalized T-cell clonal expansion.

Researchers took blood at baseline, on cycle 4 day 1, and on cycle 7 day 1. Profiling relied on immunoSEQ multiplex PCR, and the TCRdb table lists in-frame clones only, not all of them. The table has roughly 90,000 clones, roughly 91% seen once. The V gene's germline CDR1 is SGHTA and CDR2 FQGTGA. The CDR3 is 13 amino acids. The V and J ends lost 5 bases and 6 bases, in that order; junction bases with no gene match: 3. Comment on this clone: The antigen remains unidentified.

Sequenced here: CD4+ or CD8+ T cells sorted from blood, sampled in a trial of the OX40 agonist ivuxolimab. V is TRBV7-3 and J is TRBJ1-5; 8 bases fit TRBD1. This sequence was found in an adult with an advanced solid tumor such as melanoma, head and neck, liver or kidney cancer. The CDR3 sequence is CASSEQGGQPQHF. CDR3 nucleotide sequence: TGTGCCAGCAGCGAACAGGGGGGTCAGCCCCAGCATTTT.